Shown below are 17 T cell receptor beta chains from a single sample sequenced in a study of blood T cell repertoires in COVID-19. TCRdb's table, derived via immunoSEQ multiplex PCR, lists solely in-frame clones and lacks some. The repertoire holds roughly 290,000 clones, with roughly 88% as singletons. Sequencing used peripheral blood. These receptors all come from a human donor with COVID-19, enrolled during active disease. The donor label of this sample is uncertain.

This clone has just a few counts. The rearrangement joins TRBV25-1 to TRBJ1-2; 8 positions match TRBD1. This CDR3 region has 14 residues. The V gene's germline CDR1 is MGHDK and CDR2 SYGVNS. Trimming took 5 bases from V and 4 from J; bases not matched to a gene: 6. CDR3 sequence reads: CASSQGANRYGYTF. CDR3 bases: TGTGCCAGCAGTCAGGGGGCGAATCGCTATGGCTACACCTTC.

The chain joins TRBV5-1 to TRBJ2-5; 10 nucleotides align to TRBD2. Germline V gene lookup returns CDR1 SGHRS and CDR2 YFSETQ. J gave up 1 base and V 8 bases, and 2 bases lay outside the gene matches. CDR3 length: 13 amino acids. The CDR3 DNA sequence: TGCGCCAGTCGGACTAGCGGCCAAGAGACCCAGTACTTC. Translation gives CASRTSGQETQYF.

This rearrangement joins TRBV27 to TRBJ2-7; weak D call: TRBD2 (5 bases). CDR3 length: 13 residues. V lost 8 bases to trimming and J lost 2 bases, with 13 bases between them. CDR1 MNHEY and CDR2 SMNVEV come from the germline V gene (reference sequence). In nucleotides, the CDR3 is TGTGCCAGCGTCCGAGAGGGCACCTACGAGCAGTACTTC. The encoded protein is CASVREGTYEQYF.

The chain joins TRBV18 to TRBJ1-1; possibly TRBD1 for D (6 bases). Between the trimmed V and J ends, which lost 1 base and 4 bases, there was a span of 13 bases. This CDR3 is 15 amino acids long. Germline V gene sequence: CDR1 KGHSH, CDR2 LQKENI. CDR3 sequence reads: CASSPRNRDGTEAFF. The CDR3 DNA follows: TGTGCCAGCTCACCACGTAACAGGGATGGCACTGAAGCTTTCTTT.

The chain joins TRBV4-1 to TRBJ1-1, with D maybe TRBD1 (5 bases). The CDR3 is 14 amino acids. V lost 7 bases and J lost 4, with 16 bases in between. Germline V gene data show CDR1 as MGHRA and CDR2 as YSYEKL. The CDR3 bases are TGCGCCAGCACCGGCGGGGGGGTCACCACTGAAGCTTTCTTT. Encoded protein: CASTGGGVTTEAFF.

This clone was counted only a few times. The chain combines TRBV27 with TRBJ2-1; D possibly corresponds to TRBD1 (6 bases). Germline loops: CDR1 MNHEY, CDR2 SMNVEV (reference sequence). Deletions cut 8 bases from V and 4 bases from J, with 15 bases between. CDR3 length equals 14 residues. DNA of the CDR3: TGTGCCAGCGGCGTATCCAGGGGTTACAATGAGCAGTTCTTC. It codes for CASGVSRGYNEQFF.

The V gene is TRBV27, the J gene TRBJ1-2; weak D call: TRBD1 (6 bases). Trimming stripped 1 base from V and 3 bases from J, with 12 bases between. The CDR3 is 15 amino acids. The V gene's germline CDR1 is MNHEY and CDR2 SMNVEV (reference sequence). The chain's CDR3 is CASSLFLDSHYGYTF. The DNA for the CDR3 is TGTGCCAGCAGTTTATTTTTGGACAGCCACTATGGCTACACCTTC.

This clone was observed once. As DNA, the CDR3 is TGTGCCAGCAGTGACCCGACAGGGGGTAGCAATCAGCCCCAGCATTTT. Translation gives CASSDPTGGSNQPQHF. This rearrangement joins TRBV2 to TRBJ1-5; TRBD1 agrees at 9 bases. V shed 3 bases and J 0 bases; nucleotides not matched to a gene: 3. From germline, CDR1 is SNHLY and CDR2 FYNNEI. The CDR3 runs to 16 residues.

V usage is TRBV19 and J usage is TRBJ2-1; TRBD2 is a possible D gene (5 bases). V lost 6 bases to trimming and J lost 9 bases, with 15 bases between them. In germline, CDR1 is LNHDA, CDR2 SQIVND (reference sequence). This CDR3 has 13 residues. CDR3 sequence: CASRLYEGSEQFF. The CDR3 bases are TGTGCCAGTAGGCTATATGAGGGCAGTGAGCAGTTCTTC.

The CDR3 DNA reads as TGTGCCAGCAGTTACTCTGGGACAGGACAAGAGACCCAGTACTTC. Translated: CASSYSGTGQETQYF. V usage is TRBV6-6 and J usage is TRBJ2-5, with 8 nucleotides matching TRBD1. This CDR3 has 15 residues. Looked up from germline, CDR1 is MNHNY and CDR2 is SVGAGI (reference sequence). V dropped 0 bases and J dropped 2; count of bases not matched to a gene: 2.

Remarks on this clone: Other DNA sequences within the sample encode an identical CDR3. The chain is built from TRBV12-3 or TRBV12-4 and TRBJ1-3; D call uncertain. Trimming removed 3 bases from V and 0 bases from J, with 3 bases in between. The CDR3 totals 13 residues. The CDR3 DNA reads as TGTGCCAGCAGTTTTCTCTCTGGAAACACCATATATTTT. This encodes CASSFLSGNTIYF.

The genes are TRBV9 and TRBJ1-2; possibly TRBD1 for D (6 bases). This CDR3 comprises 15 residues. Germline V CDR1 and CDR2: SGDLS, YYNGEE. Between the trimmed V and J ends, which lost 0 bases and 0 bases, there was a span of 9 bases. The CDR3 region is CASSVGGQPNYGYTF. DNA for the CDR3: TGTGCCAGCAGCGTAGGGGGACAACCTAACTATGGCTACACCTTC.

The genes are TRBV19 and TRBJ1-3, with a tentative D call TRBD1 (5 bases). This CDR3 region has 12 residues. V gave up 3 bases and J gave up 11 bases, with 11 bases separating them. Germline V lookup: CDR1 LNHDA, CDR2 SQIVND (reference sequence). Written as DNA, the CDR3 is TGTGCCAGTAGTATCATGGGGGGAGCCATATATTTT. This codes for CASSIMGGAIYF.

This clone was seen just once. The chain combines TRBV27 with TRBJ2-3; 10 positions agree with TRBD2. Unmatched junction bases numbered 14, after V lost 8 bases and J lost 0 bases. Germline CDR1 and CDR2: MNHEY and SMNVEV (reference sequence). This CDR3 has 18 amino acids. CDR3 DNA sequence: TGTGCCAGCCGATTAGGGGCTAGCGGGGGCCCTAGCACAGATACGCAGTATTTT. It yields the protein CASRLGASGGPSTDTQYF.

V gene TRBV4-3 combines with J gene TRBJ2-1, with 7 bases identical to TRBD1. The CDR3 contains 18 residues. V shed 4 bases, J shed 3 bases, and the junction held 15 bases outside the gene matches. Looked up from germline, CDR1 is LGHNA and CDR2 is YSLEER. CDR3 sequence (DNA): TGCGCCAGCAGCCTCGAACGTTCCGGGACAGCGTTCTACAATGAGCAGTTCTTC. Translating it yields CASSLERSGTAFYNEQFF.

This clone turned up a few times. This chain joins TRBV18 and TRBJ1-1, with D possibly matching TRBD1 (6 bases). Deletions cut 8 bases from V and 5 bases from J, with 18 bases between. Germline CDR1 and CDR2: KGHSH and LQKENI. The CDR3 is 14 amino acids. The CDR3 spells CASRAGGARTEAFF. CDR3 nucleotide sequence: TGTGCCAGCCGAGCGGGGGGGGCGCGTACTGAAGCTTTCTTT.

This sequence joins TRBV28 and TRBJ1-5; 8 nucleotides match TRBD1. The germline CDR1 and CDR2 sequences are MDHEN and SYDVKM. V lost 9 bases to trimming and J lost 3 bases; unmatched junction nucleotides: 4. The CDR3 runs 13 residues. The CDR3 nucleotides are TGTGCCAGTGGACAGGGTATCAATCAGCCCCAGCATTTT. Translating it yields CASGQGINQPQHF.